This T cell receptor beta chain was sequenced in a study of neurological immune-mediated disorders. TCRdb reanalysed the 5' RACE reads using MiXCR and keeps one entry per CDR3 protein. Of 55,000 or so distinct CDR3 sequences in the sample, under 5% were seen once. This clonotype was seen repeatedly, ten times or more. Sequenced sample: CD4+ T cells from blood. The clonotype comes from a middle-aged woman with multiple sclerosis.

This chain's CDR3 is CASSLHKQGFSGNTIYF. The CDR3 coding sequence is TGTGCCAGCAGCTTACACAAACAGGGGTTCTCTGGAAACACCATATATTTT. The gene calls are TRBV11-2 and TRBJ1-3; 7 bases match TRBD1. Trimming took 2 bases from V and 0 from J; bases not matched to a gene: 7. Looked up from germline, CDR1 is SGHAT and CDR2 is FQNNGV. The CDR3 sequence is 17 residues long.